This entry lists 3 T cell receptor beta chains sequenced from one sample in a study of memory CD4+ T cells and cytomegalovirus serostatus. Single viable CD3+CD4+CD8-CD45RO+ cells were sorted as the memory CD4+ T cells. Produced via immunoSEQ multiplex PCR; TCRdb's table is partial and in-frame only. The sample carries about 25,000 clones, 75% to 85% recorded once. The sequenced sample consisted of memory CD4+ T cells from blood. All receptors derive from an adult in good health and CMV-seronegative.

CDR3 amino acids: CASSTIPDRGGYGYTF. The CDR3 DNA follows: TGTGCCAGCAGCACGATACCGGACAGGGGGGGCTATGGCTACACCTTC. The chain uses TRBV5-4 and TRBJ1-2, with 10 bases lining up with TRBD1. In germline, CDR1 is SGHNT, CDR2 YYREEE (reference sequence). After removal of 4 bases from V and 4 bases from J, the junction contained 10 bases not matched to a gene. The CDR3 loop spans 16 amino acids.

This clone appeared a few times. This chain uses TRBV27 with TRBJ1-1; D not certain. The germline V gene encodes CDR1 MNHEY and CDR2 SMNVEV (reference sequence). Trimming cost V 4 bases and J 0 bases, with 6 bases left between them. CDR3 length: 13 residues. Here the CDR3 reads CASSSQLNTEAFF. The CDR3 nucleotides read TGTGCCAGCAGTTCCCAACTGAACACTGAAGCTTTCTTT.

The chain has TRBV18 and TRBJ1-3; 7 positions agree with TRBD1. V lost 3 bases to trimming and J lost 2 bases; unmatched junction nucleotides: 1. CDR3 size: 14 residues. Germline CDR1 reads KGHSH; CDR2 reads LQKENI. The CDR3 loop is CASSPGTAGNTIYF. The CDR3 nucleotides read TGTGCCAGCTCACCCGGGACAGCTGGAAACACCATATATTTT.